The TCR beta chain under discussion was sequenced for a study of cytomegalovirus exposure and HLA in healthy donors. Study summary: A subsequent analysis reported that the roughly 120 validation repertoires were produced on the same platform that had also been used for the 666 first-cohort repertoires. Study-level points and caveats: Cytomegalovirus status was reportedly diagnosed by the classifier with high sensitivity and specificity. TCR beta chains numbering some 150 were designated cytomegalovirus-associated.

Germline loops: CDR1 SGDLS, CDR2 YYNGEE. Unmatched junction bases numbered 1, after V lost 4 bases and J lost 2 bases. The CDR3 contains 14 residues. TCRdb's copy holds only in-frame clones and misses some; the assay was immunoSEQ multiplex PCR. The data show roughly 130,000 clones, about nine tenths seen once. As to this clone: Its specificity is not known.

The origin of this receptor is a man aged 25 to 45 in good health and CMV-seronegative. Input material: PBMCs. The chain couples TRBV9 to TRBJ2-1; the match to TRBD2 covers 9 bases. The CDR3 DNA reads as TGTGCCAGCAGCCGGACTAGCGCCTACAATGAGCAGTTCTTC. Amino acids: CASSRTSAYNEQFF.